This is a list of T cell receptor beta chains from one sample in a study of shared clonotypes between healthy human individuals. The method was immunoSEQ multiplex PCR; TCRdb's version includes in-frame clones alone and lacks a portion of them. The sample shows some 680,000 clones, approximately 73% of them seen only once. Sequenced material: memory CD4+ T cells sorted from blood. These receptors were collected from a woman aged 25-40 years in good health. The CDR3 runs from the conserved cysteine through the conserved F or W. D genes are given only for firm matches.

length: 18
V: TRBV19
J: TRBJ1-5
D: .
CDR3: CASSTHRQGRGFNQPQHF

length: 14
V: TRBV6-1
J: TRBJ2-7
D: TRBD1
CDR3: CATLTGQGVYEQYF

length: 13
V: TRBV6-1
J: TRBJ2-7
D: .
CDR3: CASSDDRVGEQYF

length: 15
V: TRBV5-4
J: TRBJ1-1
D: .
CDR3: CASSPLMGAPTEAFF

length: 15
V: TRBV7-8
J: TRBJ2-7
D: .
CDR3: CASSLVYPDPYEQYF

length: 15
V: TRBV6-5
J: TRBJ2-7
D: .
CDR3: CASSKNPGTPYEQYF

length: 13
V: TRBV2
J: TRBJ2-1
D: TRBD2
CDR3: CASKTSGYNEQFF

length: 19
V: TRBV5-1
J: TRBJ1-5
D: TRBD1
CDR3: CASNPPPGQGGDSNQPQHF

length: 13
V: TRBV5-1
J: TRBJ1-4
D: .
CDR3: CASSLAFNEKLFF

length: 14
V: TRBV18
J: TRBJ2-7
D: .
CDR3: CASSPAGGAYEQYF

length: 13
V: TRBV27
J: TRBJ1-1
D: .
CDR3: CASPELGSGGAFF

length: 15
V: TRBV11-2
J: TRBJ2-5
D: .
CDR3: CASSLVRGIGETQYF

length: 15
V: TRBV28
J: TRBJ2-5
D: TRBD1
CDR3: CASISWTGPQETQYF

length: 17
V: TRBV7-9
J: TRBJ2-1
D: .
CDR3: CASSPVRGKSSYNEQFF

length: 16
V: TRBV10-3
J: TRBJ2-7
D: TRBD1
CDR3: CAISEPGTGKEDEQYF

length: 17
V: TRBV6-1
J: TRBJ1-2
D: TRBD1
CDR3: CASSELGTGGGFLGYTF

length: 15
V: TRBV30
J: TRBJ2-5
D: TRBD1
CDR3: CAWSVPGQGKETQYF

length: 14
V: TRBV5-1
J: TRBJ2-3
D: TRBD2
CDR3: CASRLAGSTDTQYF

length: 22
V: TRBV28
J: TRBJ2-1
D: .
CDR3: CASSFPKVLTGQLLSSYNEQFF

length: 15
V: TRBV18
J: TRBJ1-1
D: .
CDR3: CASSPPGLGSTEAFF

length: 13
V: TRBV6-1
J: TRBJ1-2
D: .
CDR3: CATAEAVNYGYTF

length: 15
V: TRBV5-8
J: TRBJ1-5
D: TRBD1
CDR3: CASSGGQAVNQPQHF

length: 14
V: TRBV19
J: TRBJ2-5
D: TRBD1
CDR3: CASSITGTVRDQYF

length: 15
V: TRBV5-1
J: TRBJ1-4
D: TRBD1
CDR3: CASSPGDRDFEKLFF

length: 16
V: TRBV5-1
J: TRBJ2-1
D: TRBD1
CDR3: CASSPRRDRSRNEQFF

length: 15
V: TRBV6-1
J: TRBJ1-1
D: TRBD1
CDR3: CASSERTGGKSEAFF

length: 14
V: TRBV2
J: TRBJ1-2
D: TRBD1
CDR3: CASSAPGGVMGYTF

length: 13
V: TRBV5-4
J: TRBJ1-2
D: .
CDR3: CASSPGGGYGYTF

length: 13
V: TRBV28
J: TRBJ1-3
D: .
CDR3: CASSFPGVGTIYF

length: 12
V: TRBV7-9
J: TRBJ2-7
D: .
CDR3: CASSLSSYEQYF

length: 13
V: TRBV7-2
J: TRBJ1-1
D: .
CDR3: CASSLGENTEAFF

length: 17
V: TRBV7-9
J: TRBJ2-3
D: .
CDR3: CASDKGIVSGGTDTQYF

length: 16
V: TRBV19
J: TRBJ2-7
D: .
CDR3: CASSIVAGTVVGEQYF

length: 16
V: TRBV4-1
J: TRBJ2-5
D: .
CDR3: CASSHYIGHLQETQYF

length: 13
V: TRBV27
J: TRBJ1-2
D: TRBD1
CDR3: CASSPGTGHGYTF

length: 13
V: TRBV11-2
J: TRBJ2-7
D: .
CDR3: CASSLVGIYEQYF

length: 13
V: TRBV28
J: TRBJ1-2
D: .
CDR3: CASTLANSYGYTF

length: 18
V: TRBV27
J: TRBJ2-7
D: TRBD1
CDR3: CASSLRPTGQEKPYEQYF

length: 13
V: TRBV29-1
J: TRBJ1-5
D: .
CDR3: CSVEEGSNQPQHF

length: 13
V: TRBV7-9
J: TRBJ2-7
D: .
CDR3: CASSLLTDYEQYF

length: 14
V: TRBV28
J: TRBJ1-4
D: .
CDR3: CASSLSPTNEKLFF

length: 16
V: TRBV12-5
J: TRBJ2-2
D: .
CDR3: CASGNDIGGSTGELFF

length: 15
V: TRBV5-8
J: TRBJ1-2
D: .
CDR3: CASSQASATGYGYTF

length: 13
V: TRBV27
J: TRBJ2-7
D: .
CDR3: CASSFSRGYEQYF

length: 19
V: TRBV7-9
J: TRBJ2-1
D: TRBD1
CDR3: CASSKGQGKAGMRYNEQFF

length: 15
V: TRBV2
J: TRBJ2-1
D: TRBD2
CDR3: CASNKLAGVLNEQFF

length: 18
V: TRBV5-1
J: TRBJ2-6
D: TRBD1
CDR3: CASSFGGQGTSGANVLTF

length: 12
V: TRBV28
J: TRBJ2-7
D: .
CDR3: CASKGGFYEQYF

length: 13
V: TRBV6-1
J: TRBJ2-2
D: .
CDR3: CASSATYTGELFF

length: 11
V: TRBV29-1
J: TRBJ1-1
D: .
CDR3: CSVDQDRTAFF

length: 14
V: TRBV7-6
J: TRBJ1-5
D: .
CDR3: CASSLGARNQPQHF

length: 14
V: TRBV7-3
J: TRBJ2-1
D: TRBD2
CDR3: CASSYSGEGSEQFF

length: 17
V: TRBV28
J: TRBJ1-5
D: TRBD1
CDR3: CASRPKRQGKINQPQHF

length: 13
V: TRBV15
J: TRBJ1-1
D: .
CDR3: CATSPGPNTEAFF

length: 13
V: TRBV2
J: TRBJ2-1
D: .
CDR3: CASKSGIYNEQFF